The next 22 T cell receptor beta chains were all read from a single sample in a study of blood T cell repertoires in COVID-19. The protocol was immunoSEQ multiplex PCR, while the TCRdb copy is restricted to in-frame clones and leaves out a portion. The sample contains 150,000 or so clones, 70% to 85% of which appear only once. The sequencing sample was made of peripheral blood. These receptors all stem from a man between 60 and 75 years old who had recovered from COVID-19.

The chain uses TRBV9 and TRBJ2-7, with D maybe TRBD2 (6 bases). CDR3 length: 13 residues. V dropped 7 bases and J dropped 6 bases, with 17 bases sitting between them. Germline V CDR1 and CDR2: SGDLS, YYNGEE. The CDR3 coding sequence is TGTGCCAGCTCTTTAGGAGGGCGCGGCGAGCAGTACTTC. Amino acids: CASSLGGRGEQYF.

This clone was detected only a few times. The V call is TRBV7-9, the J call TRBJ2-1, with D maybe TRBD2 (5 bases). Germline V gene sequence: CDR1 SEHNR, CDR2 FQNEAQ (reference sequence). The V gene lost 2 bases and the J gene lost 7 bases, with 9 bases spanning the gap. The CDR3 is made up of 13 amino acids. The CDR3 loop is CASSLIAGNEQFF. CDR3 nucleotides: TGTGCCAGCAGCTTAATTGCGGGTAATGAGCAGTTCTTC.

This chain joins TRBV9 and TRBJ1-2; D not resolved. The CDR3 length is 14 residues. Germline assignment: CDR1 SGDLS and CDR2 YYNGEE. V was clipped by 1 base and J by 1 base, with 8 bases between them. DNA of the CDR3: TGTGCCAGCAGCGTATGGGAGCTTAACTATGGCTACACCTTC. Translated, it gives CASSVWELNYGYTF.

This clone was observed a single time. The chain joins TRBV7-2 to TRBJ2-3; 9 bases are a match to TRBD2. Trimming took 4 bases from V and 4 from J; bases not matched to a gene: 6. This CDR3 region has 15 residues. CDR1 SGHTA and CDR2 FQGNSA come from the germline V gene. The CDR3 DNA reads as TGTGCCAGCAGCTCCTCGGCGGGGGGGTCAGATACGCAGTATTTT. Translated: CASSSSAGGSDTQYF.

A single count supports this clone. The CDR3 DNA sequence: TGCGCCAGCAGGCAGCGGCTAGCGGTACGAGATACGCAGTATTTT. Its protein is CASRQRLAVRDTQYF. The chain joins TRBV10-2 to TRBJ2-3; 7 bases fit TRBD2. There are 15 residues in the CDR3. V lost 6 bases and J lost 5; bases outside the gene matches: 11. In germline, CDR1 is WSHSY, CDR2 SAAADI.

The rearrangement links TRBV7-9 to TRBJ2-1; the match to TRBD1 covers 9 bases. Germline-derived CDR1 and CDR2 are SEHNR and FQNEAQ (reference sequence). This CDR3 has 15 amino acids. The V and J ends lost 5 bases and 6 bases, in that order; junction bases with no gene match: 8. CDR3 amino acids: CASSPAGTGSNEQFF. CDR3 nucleotide sequence: TGTGCCAGCAGCCCGGCCGGGACAGGGTCCAATGAGCAGTTCTTC.

This clone appeared a single time. The chain has TRBV19 and TRBJ1-3; D unclear. CDR1 is LNHDA, CDR2 SQIVND, per germline (reference sequence). The CDR3 is 15 amino acids. Between the trimmed V and J ends, which lost 6 bases and 0 bases, there was a span of 12 bases. The CDR3 here is CASSPADYSGNTIYF. DNA for the CDR3: TGTGCCAGTAGCCCTGCAGATTACTCTGGAAACACCATATATTTT.

Worth noting for this clone: At the DNA level, this CDR3 is encoded by other sequences in the same sample as well. This chain links TRBV5-1 with TRBJ1-4; 8 bases are a match to TRBD1. The CDR3 covers 14 residues. Trimming cost V 3 bases and J 7 bases; bases outside gene matches: 5. CDR1 is SGHRS, CDR2 YFSETQ, per germline. CDR3 in amino acids: CASSSRGQGEKLFF. In nucleotides, the CDR3 is TGCGCCAGCAGCTCCAGGGGGCAGGGTGAAAAACTGTTTTTT.

This clone has at least ten counts. The chain employs TRBV2 and TRBJ2-7; 9 positions agree with TRBD2. Germline CDR1 reads SNHLY; CDR2 reads FYNNEI. Trimming took 4 bases from V and 2 from J; bases not matched to a gene: 6. This CDR3 region has 15 residues. The CDR3 DNA reads TGTGCCAGCAGTGCGCCACTAGCGGGCACCTACGAGCAGTACTTC. Its translation is CASSAPLAGTYEQYF.

The V and J genes are TRBV10-3 and TRBJ1-1, with 12 bases that match TRBD1. Germline assignment: CDR1 ENHRY and CDR2 SYGVKD. The ends lost 4 bases at V and 3 bases at J; junction bases unmatched: 9. The length of the CDR3 is 17 residues. CDR3 sequence: CAISGPGQGARYTEAFF. The CDR3 DNA is TGTGCCATCAGTGGTCCGGGACAGGGGGCTCGATACACTGAAGCTTTCTTT.

J is TRBJ1-1 and V is TRBV5-1; no clear D. V lost 6 bases and J 0 bases, leaving 15 bases between the germline ends. This CDR3 spans 15 amino acids. The germline gives CDR1 SGHRS, CDR2 YFSETQ. CDR3 sequence: CASKSGVQVNTEAFF. Written as DNA, the CDR3 is TGCGCCAGCAAATCGGGAGTCCAGGTGAACACTGAAGCTTTCTTT.

On this clone: At the DNA level, this CDR3 is encoded by other sequences in the same sample as well. The genes are TRBV20-1 and TRBJ1-2; D ambiguous. Germline-derived CDR1 and CDR2 are DFQATT and SNEGSKA (reference sequence). Trimming shortened V by 3 bases and J by 1 base, and 3 bases separated the two germline ends. The CDR3 consists of 11 residues. The CDR3 DNA reads as TGCAGTGCTAGCCTTAACTATGGCTACACCTTC. Translating gives CSASLNYGYTF.

The gene calls are TRBV7-9 and TRBJ2-3; D might be TRBD1 (6 bases). The CDR3 is 15 residues long. CDR1 SEHNR and CDR2 FQNEAQ come from the germline V gene (reference sequence). V was cut by 3 bases and J by 0 bases, with 10 bases left in between. CDR3 residues: CASSFPQGSTDTQYF. The CDR3, as DNA: TGTGCCAGCAGCTTCCCCCAGGGGAGCACAGATACGCAGTATTTT.

This rearrangement joins TRBV12-5 to TRBJ2-3, with D hard to call. Per the germline V gene, CDR1 is LGHNT and CDR2 is FRNRAP. Trimming pared 5 bases from V and 3 bases from J, leaving 6 bases between. This CDR3 has 12 amino acids. CDR3 nucleotide sequence: TGTGCTAGTGGTGGCCAGACAGATACGCAGTATTTT. Its translation is CASGGQTDTQYF.

The V call is TRBV30, the J call TRBJ1-2, with 10 positions matching TRBD1. Trimming removed 4 bases from V and 6 bases from J; junction bases left unmatched: 5. The CDR3 extends over 13 amino acids. CDR1 is GTSNPN, CDR2 SVGIG, per germline (reference sequence). The CDR3 nucleotides read TGTGCCTGGACTACGACAGGGGGCAATGGCTACACCTTC. Translation: CAWTTTGGNGYTF.

The chain combines TRBV3-1 (or the pseudogene TRBV3-2) with TRBJ2-7, with D maybe TRBD2 (6 bases). The CDR3 covers 15 residues. With 4 bases removed from V and 3 bases from J, the gap between germline ends came to 16 bases. CDR1 and CDR2 (germline): LGHDT, YNNKEL (reference sequence). The CDR3 region has the DNA TGTGCCAGCAGCCTCAACGAAAGGGGAGGCTACGAGCAGTACTTC. It encodes CASSLNERGGYEQYF.

J is TRBJ2-2 and V is TRBV7-9; possibly TRBD1 for D (5 bases). CDR1 is SEHNR, CDR2 FQNEAQ, per germline (reference sequence). The V end lost 7 bases, the J end lost 6 bases, and 15 bases lay between the germline ends. The CDR3 spans 14 residues. The chain's CDR3 is CASKGASRSGELFF. The CDR3 DNA reads TGTGCCAGCAAAGGGGCTAGTAGGTCCGGGGAGCTGTTTTTT.

The chain joins TRBV6-5 to TRBJ1-2; the D is unclear. The V gene lost 4 bases and the J gene lost 8 bases, with 20 bases spanning the gap. Germline V gives CDR1 MNHEY, CDR2 SVGAGI. This CDR3 is built from 15 residues. CDR3 amino acids: CASSSFTTSPRGYTF. DNA of the CDR3: TGTGCCAGCAGTTCTTTTACTACCTCCCCGCGGGGCTACACCTTC.

The rearrangement uses TRBV5-1 and TRBJ2-3; a possible D gene is TRBD1 (5 bases). V lost 4 bases and J 5 bases, leaving 11 bases between the germline ends. CDR1 SGHRS and CDR2 YFSETQ come from the germline V gene. The CDR3 has 13 residues. The CDR3 region is CASSLGRGDTQYF. The CDR3 coding sequence is TGCGCCAGCAGCCTGGGGCGCGGAGATACGCAGTATTTT.

The genes are TRBV9 and TRBJ1-2; D perhaps matches TRBD1 (5 bases). V gave up 2 bases and J gave up 7 bases, with 9 bases separating them. Germline-derived CDR1 and CDR2 are SGDLS and YYNGEE. The CDR3 has 12 amino acids. This chain's CDR3 is CASSVDMAGYTF. As DNA, the CDR3 is TGTGCCAGCAGCGTGGACATGGCTGGCTACACCTTC. The entire variable domain, with the rest obtained from reference TRBV9 and TRBJ1-2, is as follows: DSGVTQTPKHLITATGQRVTLRCSPRSGDLSVYWYQQSLDQGLQFLIQYYNGEERAKGNILERFSAQQFPDLHSELNLSSLELGDSALYFCASSVDMAGYTFGSGTRLTVV.

The rearrangement uses TRBV5-1 and TRBJ2-7; the match to TRBD1 covers 9 bases. CDR3 size: 15 residues. The germline V gene has CDR1 SGHRS and CDR2 YFSETQ. The V gene end was trimmed by 1 base and the J gene end by 2 bases; junction bases not matched to a gene: 4. CDR3: CASSLTGGEAYEQYF. In nucleotides, the CDR3 is TGCGCCAGCAGCTTGACAGGGGGCGAAGCCTACGAGCAGTACTTC.

V gene TRBV5-1 combines with J gene TRBJ2-7; 9 bases agree with TRBD1. Germline-derived CDR1 and CDR2 are SGHRS and YFSETQ. There are 17 residues in the CDR3. V shed 3 bases and J 2 bases; nucleotides not matched to a gene: 12. CDR3 sequence reads: CASSWRELGQGPYEQYF. Here the CDR3 DNA reads TGCGCCAGCAGCTGGCGAGAGCTGGGACAGGGCCCCTACGAGCAGTACTTC. The full variable domain, its missing parts supplied by reference TRBV5-1 and TRBJ2-7, is KAGVTQTPRYLIKTRGQQVTLSCSPISGHRSVSWYQQTPGQGLQFLFEYFSETQRNKGNFPGRFSGRQFSNSRSEMNVSTLELGDSALYLCASSWRELGQGPYEQYFGPGTRLTVT.